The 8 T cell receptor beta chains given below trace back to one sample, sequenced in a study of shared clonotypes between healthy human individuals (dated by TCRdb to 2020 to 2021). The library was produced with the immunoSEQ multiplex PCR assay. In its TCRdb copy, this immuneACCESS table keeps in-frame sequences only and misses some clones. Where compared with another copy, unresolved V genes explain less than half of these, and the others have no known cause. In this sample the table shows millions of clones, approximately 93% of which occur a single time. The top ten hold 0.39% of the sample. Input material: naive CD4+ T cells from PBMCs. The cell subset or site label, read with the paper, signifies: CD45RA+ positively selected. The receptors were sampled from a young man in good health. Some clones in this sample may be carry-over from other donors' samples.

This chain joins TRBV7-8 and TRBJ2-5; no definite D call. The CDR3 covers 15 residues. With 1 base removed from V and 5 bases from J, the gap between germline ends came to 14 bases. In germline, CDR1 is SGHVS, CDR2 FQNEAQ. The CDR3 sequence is CASSLVGRVRETQYF. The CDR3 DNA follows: TGTGCCAGCAGCTTAGTGGGTAGGGTTCGGGAGACCCAGTACTTC.

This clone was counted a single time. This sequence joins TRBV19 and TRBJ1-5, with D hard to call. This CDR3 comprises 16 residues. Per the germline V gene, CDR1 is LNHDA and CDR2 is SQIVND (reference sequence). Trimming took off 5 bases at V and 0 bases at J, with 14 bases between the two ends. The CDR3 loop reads CASSVQRASSNQPQHF. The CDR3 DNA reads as TGTGCCAGTAGTGTTCAGCGGGCCTCTAGCAATCAGCCCCAGCATTTT.

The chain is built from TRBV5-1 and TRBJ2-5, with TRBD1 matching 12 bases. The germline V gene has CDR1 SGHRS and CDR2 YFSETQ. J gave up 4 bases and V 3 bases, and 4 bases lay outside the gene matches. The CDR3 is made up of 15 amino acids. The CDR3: CASSSRDRGPETQYF. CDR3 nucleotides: TGCGCCAGCAGCTCCCGGGACAGGGGGCCAGAGACCCAGTACTTC.

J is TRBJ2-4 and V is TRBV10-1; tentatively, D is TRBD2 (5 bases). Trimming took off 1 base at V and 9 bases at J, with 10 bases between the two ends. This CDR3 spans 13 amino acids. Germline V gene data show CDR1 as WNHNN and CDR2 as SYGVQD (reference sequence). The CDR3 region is CASSEYSAGIQYF. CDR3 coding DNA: TGCGCCAGCAGTGAGTATAGCGCAGGCATTCAGTACTTC.

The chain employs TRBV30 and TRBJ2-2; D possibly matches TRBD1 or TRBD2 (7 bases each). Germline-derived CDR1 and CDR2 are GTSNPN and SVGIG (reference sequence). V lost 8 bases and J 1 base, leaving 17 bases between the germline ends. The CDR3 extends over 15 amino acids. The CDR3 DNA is TGTGCCCGAAGGGGGCAGCGGGGGAACACCGGGGAGCTGTTTTTT. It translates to CARRGQRGNTGELFF.

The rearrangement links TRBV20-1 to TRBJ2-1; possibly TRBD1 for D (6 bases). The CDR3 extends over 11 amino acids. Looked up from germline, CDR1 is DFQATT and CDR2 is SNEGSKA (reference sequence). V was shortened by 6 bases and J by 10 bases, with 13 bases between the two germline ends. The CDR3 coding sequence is TGCAGTGCCGGGGACACGGCAGAGCAGTTCTTC. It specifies CSAGDTAEQFF.

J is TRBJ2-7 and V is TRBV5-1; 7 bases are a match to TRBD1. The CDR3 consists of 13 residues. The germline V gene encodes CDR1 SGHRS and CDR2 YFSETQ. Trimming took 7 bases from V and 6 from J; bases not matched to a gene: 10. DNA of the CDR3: TGCGCCAGCGGAAAGACAGGGTTGGTCGAGCAGTACTTC. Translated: CASGKTGLVEQYF.

The CDR3 sequence is CASSLLGQINQPQHF. The CDR3 DNA follows: TGTGCCAGCAGTCTATTAGGACAGATCAATCAGCCCCAGCATTTT. The rearrangement uses TRBV28 and TRBJ1-5; maybe TRBD1 (6 bases). The CDR3 consists of 15 residues. The germline CDR1 and CDR2 sequences are MDHEN and SYDVKM. V was trimmed by 5 bases and J by 3 bases, leaving 14 bases between them. Drawing the rest from reference TRBV28 and TRBJ1-5, the complete variable domain is DVKVTQSSRYLVKRTGEKVFLECVQDMDHENMFWYRQDPGLGLRLIYFSYDVKMKEKGDIPEGYSVSREKKERFSLILESASTNQTSMYLCASSLLGQINQPQHFGDGTRLSIL.